The clone carrying this T cell receptor (beta chain) was recorded only once. The data were obtained in a study of technical replicates of blood from a handful of donors. This CDR3 is 14 amino acids long. Trimming took 5 bases from V and 6 from J; bases not matched to a gene: 5. Germline CDR1 and CDR2: MNHNY and SVGAGI (reference sequence). Clones were sequenced by immunoSEQ multiplex PCR, and TCRdb holds only the in-frame ones, with some missing. The data hold 70,000 to 95,000 clones, with around 97% observed a single time. The chain employs TRBV6-6 and TRBJ1-4, with TRBD1 matching 8 bases. This clonotype originated in a human donor in good health. The sample comprised T cells isolated from PBMCs. DNA of the CDR3: TGTGCCAGCAGTGCAGGGGGCGCCTATGAAAAACTGTTTTTT. This gives the protein CASSAGGAYEKLFF.